The 11 T cell receptor beta chains presented below share a single source sample, sequenced in a study of T cell clonotyping in hematopoietic cell transplantation. Libraries were prepared by immunoSEQ multiplex PCR; TCRdb keeps only in-frame clonotypes and omits some of them. Of over 10,000 clones detected, about 91% appear once; the ten largest clones hold 3.5% to 4%. What was sequenced was peripheral blood mononuclear cells. The receptors derive from a human donor who either received an allogeneic hematopoietic cell transplant for a myeloid malignancy or was a related donor (not recorded which). Some clones in this sample may be carry-over from other donors' samples.

V is TRBV19 and J is TRBJ1-1; TRBD1 matches 8 bases. Per germline, CDR1 LNHDA and CDR2 SQIVND (reference sequence). J lost 4 bases, V lost 5 bases, and 6 bases had no gene match. The CDR3 sequence is 14 residues long. CDR3 in amino acids: CASSVQGAGTEAFF. In nucleotides, the CDR3 is TGTGCCAGTAGTGTCCAGGGGGCCGGCACTGAAGCTTTCTTT.

The V and J genes are TRBV20-1 and TRBJ2-7; D is unresolved. Germline assignment: CDR1 DFQATT and CDR2 SNEGSKA (reference sequence). The CDR3 covers 11 residues. V was trimmed by 0 bases and J by 6 bases, leaving 6 bases between them. The CDR3 here is CSARDQTEQYF. The CDR3 region has the DNA TGCAGTGCTAGAGATCAGACCGAGCAGTACTTC.

The chain carries TRBV7-2 and TRBJ1-6; D is perhaps TRBD1 (5 bases). The CDR3 is made up of 16 amino acids. V lost 5 bases and J lost 7, with 18 bases in between. CDR1 and CDR2 from the germline V gene are SGHTA and FQGNSA. The CDR3 protein is CASSPPTGFRNSPLHF. The CDR3 nucleotides read TGTGCCAGCAGCCCGCCTACAGGTTTTCGCAATTCACCCCTCCACTTT.

V usage is TRBV30 and J usage is TRBJ1-6; D perhaps matches TRBD1 (5 bases). This CDR3 region has 17 residues. The V gene's germline CDR1 is GTSNPN and CDR2 SVGIG (reference sequence). V was clipped by 0 bases and J by 0 bases, with 12 bases between them. CDR3 DNA: TGTGCCTGGAGTGTACCCCCCAGGGCCTCCTATAATTCACCCCTCCACTTT. Protein sequence: CAWSVPPRASYNSPLHF.

The count of this clone is one. The rearrangement links TRBV5-1 to TRBJ2-3, with D perhaps TRBD2 (5 bases). Germline CDR1 and CDR2: SGHRS and YFSETQ. Trimming shortened V by 4 bases and J by 6 bases, and 12 bases separated the two germline ends. This CDR3 has 13 amino acids. Here the CDR3 reads CASSTGLRDTQYF. The CDR3 DNA reads as TGCGCCAGCAGCACCGGACTTCGGGATACGCAGTATTTT.

The count of this clone is one. The chain has TRBV5-1 and TRBJ2-7, with TRBD1 matching over 7 bases. The J segment lost 5 bases and the V segment lost 2 bases, leaving 7 bases of the junction unmatched. Per the germline V gene, CDR1 is SGHRS and CDR2 is YFSETQ. The CDR3 has 14 amino acids. CDR3: CASSLQGPVHEQYF. The CDR3 nucleotides read TGCGCCAGCAGCTTACAGGGGCCAGTCCACGAGCAGTACTTC.

The rearrangement links TRBV7-9 to TRBJ1-6, with D possibly matching TRBD1 (5 bases). This CDR3 has 16 residues. Trimming removed 5 bases at V and 0 bases at J, with 11 bases between. The V gene's germline CDR1 is SEHNR and CDR2 FQNEAQ (reference sequence). The CDR3 region is CASSEGVRSYNSPLHF. CDR3 coding DNA: TGTGCCAGCAGCGAAGGGGTACGCTCCTATAATTCACCCCTCCACTTT.

This chain uses TRBV6-1 with TRBJ2-7; 9 nucleotides line up with TRBD2. Germline loops: CDR1 MNHNS, CDR2 SASEGT. V dropped 0 bases and J dropped 4; count of bases not matched to a gene: 4. This CDR3 comprises 15 residues. CDR3 sequence (DNA): TGTGCCAGCAGTGAAGCTCCTAGCGGGACTTACGAGCAGTACTTC. This codes for CASSEAPSGTYEQYF.

J is TRBJ1-5 and V is TRBV27, with 7 bases fitting TRBD1. Germline trimming cut 6 bases from V and 4 bases from J; bases unmatched to any gene: 9. CDR1 and CDR2 from the germline V gene are MNHEY and SMNVEV (reference sequence). CDR3 length: 15 amino acids. The DNA of the CDR3 is TGTGCCAGCAGCCCACAGACAGGGTCTAATCAGCCCCAGCATTTT. Its protein product is CASSPQTGSNQPQHF.

The gene calls are TRBV19 and TRBJ1-1; a weak D match, TRBD1 (5 bases). With 1 base removed from V and 4 bases from J, the gap between germline ends came to 13 bases. This CDR3 region has 15 residues. CDR1 and CDR2 from the germline V gene are LNHDA and SQIVND (reference sequence). The CDR3, as DNA: TGTGCCAGTAGTATAGGTGTTCCGGGGGTCACTGAAGCTTTCTTT. Residues: CASSIGVPGVTEAFF.

CDR3 nucleotides: TGTGCCAGCAGCTCGGACAGGGGGCGAGAAAAACTGTTTTTT. Residues: CASSSDRGREKLFF. The chain employs TRBV7-2 and TRBJ1-4; 11 nucleotides agree with TRBD1. The CDR3 totals 14 residues. The trim removed 4 bases at V and 8 bases at J, leaving 3 bases unmatched. Per germline, CDR1 SGHTA and CDR2 FQGNSA. The full variable domain, in which reference TRBV7-2 and TRBJ1-4 provide the parts outside the CDR3, is GAGVSQSPSNKVTEKGKDVELRCDPISGHTALYWYRQSLGQGLEFLIYFQGNSAPDKSGLPSDRFSAERTGGSVSTLTIQRTQQEDSAVYLCASSSDRGREKLFFGSGTQLSVL.